Listed below are T cell receptor beta chains from one sample, sequenced in a study of shared clonotypes between healthy human individuals. The assay was immunoSEQ multiplex PCR, and TCRdb's table has in-frame clones only and misses some. The repertoire holds about 600,000 clones, with roughly 79% as singletons. Sequencing was done on a sample of PBMCs. These receptor sequences come from a woman aged 40 to 50 in good health. Some clones in this sample may be carry-over from other donors' samples. CDR3s include the opening cysteine and the closing phenylalanine or tryptophan. The D gene is left open where the match is weak. Only part of the rows carry a size: once, few, many, or a class if the clone is expanded.

j_call clone_size v_call d_call cdr3_nt cdr3_aa
TRBJ1-5 . TRBV30 TRBD1 TGTGCCTGGAGTGTACGGGGAGGGGGCCGCAATCAGCCCCAGCATTTT CAWSVRGGGRNQPQHF
TRBJ1-5 . TRBV18 . TGTGCCAGCTCACCAAACGAAGGGAGCAATCAGCCCCAGCATTTT CASSPNEGSNQPQHF
TRBJ1-2 . TRBV30 . TGTGCCTGGAATTGGGTAGGATATGGCTACACCTTC CAWNWVGYGYTF
TRBJ2-7 once TRBV19 . TGTGCCAGTAGTATAGACACCTCCCCCGGGACTCTGGGTGAGCAGTACTTC CASSIDTSPGTLGEQYF
TRBJ1-2 . TRBV11-2 . TGTGCCAGCAGCGCCCCAATTAAAGGGAGCTACACCTTC CASSAPIKGSYTF
TRBJ2-7 . TRBV23-1 . TGCGCCAGCAGTCAGCCAGGTCGAGGTCGACGCTACGAGCAGTACTTC CASSQPGRGRRYEQYF
TRBJ2-7 . TRBV4-3 TRBD2 TGCGCCAGCAGCCAAGAACTAGCGGGAGCCTCCGAGCAGTACTTC CASSQELAGASEQYF
TRBJ2-6 . TRBV5-5 . TGTGCCAGCAGCTTGGAAACAGTGTCTGGGGCCAACGTCCTGACTTTC CASSLETVSGANVLTF
TRBJ2-7 few TRBV6-6 TRBD1 TGTGCCAGCGGGGGGACAGGGTCCTACGAGCAGTACTTC CASGGTGSYEQYF
TRBJ2-1 . TRBV30 TRBD2 TGTGCCTGGAGTATATGGCGGGAGAACAATGAGCAGTTCTTC CAWSIWRENNEQFF
TRBJ2-5 . TRBV7-6 . TGTGCCAGCAGCTTAGTAGGGGGGGCAGCCCGTGAGACCCAGTACTTC CASSLVGGAARETQYF
TRBJ2-5 . TRBV10-3 TRBD2 TGTGCCATCAGCCCTGGGACTAGCGGGGGGTACCAAGAGACCCAGTACTTC CAISPGTSGGYQETQYF
TRBJ1-2 once TRBV11-2 TRBD1 TGTGCCAGCAGCTTAATGGGACAGGGGGCTCGTGGCTACACCTTC CASSLMGQGARGYTF
TRBJ2-1 few TRBV19 . TGTGCCAGTAGTATAGTGGGGTCCTACAATGAGCAGTTCTTC CASSIVGSYNEQFF
TRBJ2-2 . TRBV27 TRBD1 TGTGCCAGCAGTTTTTCCAGGACAGGGATCACCGGGGAGCTGTTTTTT CASSFSRTGITGELFF
TRBJ2-5 . TRBV27 . TGTGCCAGCAGAGAACAGGAGAGAGGGACCCAGTACTTC CASREQERGTQYF
TRBJ2-1 once TRBV5-1 . TGCGCCAGCAGGGTGAGCACAGGGAATGAGCAGTTCTTC CASRVSTGNEQFF
TRBJ1-2 few TRBV6-1 . TGTGCCAGCAGTGAAGGTGGGGGACGGAGCTATGGCTACACCTTC CASSEGGGRSYGYTF
TRBJ2-7 once TRBV19 TRBD1 TGTGCCAGTAGTTGGACGACAGGGTCCACCTACGAGCAGTACTTC CASSWTTGSTYEQYF
TRBJ2-7 once TRBV7-9 . TGTGCCAGCAGCTTAAATACCGAGTACGAGCAGTACTTC CASSLNTEYEQYF
TRBJ2-3 once TRBV25-1 . TGTGCCAGCAGTGACGTTGCCAGACGGGCGCAGTATTTT CASSDVARRAQYF
TRBJ2-7 . TRBV27 . TGTGCCAGCAGGCAAGGGGGGATCGGCGAGCAGTACTTC CASRQGGIGEQYF
TRBJ2-2 . TRBV5-8 . TGTGCCAGCAGCTTGGACTGGGTCCCCGGGGAGCTGTTTTTT CASSLDWVPGELFF
TRBJ2-2 . TRBV5-1 . TGCGCCAGCAGCTTGGAAGCAGCGGCCGGGGAGCTGTTTTTT CASSLEAAAGELFF
TRBJ1-1 few TRBV18 . TGTGCCAGCTCACCATTAAGTGGGAACACTGAAGCTTTCTTT CASSPLSGNTEAFF
TRBJ2-2 . TRBV11-2 . TGTGCCAGCAGCTCTCGATTGGGGGAGCTGTTTTTT CASSSRLGELFF
TRBJ2-3 . TRBV6-5 TRBD2 TGTGCCAGCAGTCGAGGTAGCGGGGCCCCAGATACGCAGTATTTT CASSRGSGAPDTQYF
TRBJ2-7 . TRBV4-3 TRBD2 TGCGCCAGCAGCCAACGACTAGCGGGAGGGCCGGGCTACGAGCAGTACTTC CASSQRLAGGPGYEQYF
TRBJ2-1 . TRBV19 TRBD2 TGTGCCAGTAGTACACTCGGTGGGGGGGATGAGCAGTTCTTC CASSTLGGGDEQFF
TRBJ2-1 . TRBV14 . TGTGCCAGCAGCCAACACGACCTCCGGGGCACGTCCTACAATGAGCAGTTCTTC CASSQHDLRGTSYNEQFF
TRBJ2-5 . TRBV28 . TGTGCCAGCAGCGCAATTGGCTCCCAAGAGACCCAGTACTTC CASSAIGSQETQYF
TRBJ1-1 . TRBV13 TRBD1 TGTGCCAGCAGCCCGCAGACAGGGGTCTTGAACACTGAAGCTTTCTTT CASSPQTGVLNTEAFF
TRBJ1-4 . TRBV4-3 . TGCGCCAGCAGCCACGGGCCAGCGGGGGAAAAACTGTTTTTT CASSHGPAGEKLFF
TRBJ1-5 . TRBV27 . TGTGCCAGCAGTTTATCCTTTGGGGTACGACAGCCCCAGCATTTT CASSLSFGVRQPQHF
TRBJ1-2 few TRBV5-6 . TGTGCCAGCAGCTTGGTGTCAGGGGATTATGGCTACACCTTC CASSLVSGDYGYTF
TRBJ2-1 few TRBV2 TRBD1 TGTGCCAGCAGTGAAATTTGGACAGGGGGGAGTGAGCAGTTCTTC CASSEIWTGGSEQFF
TRBJ1-3 . TRBV30 . TGTGCCTGGAGTGTTGGCGATTCTGGAAACACCATATATTTT CAWSVGDSGNTIYF
TRBJ2-4 . TRBV28 . TGTGCCAGCAGTTTGCGACTAGCCAAAAACATTCAGTACTTC CASSLRLAKNIQYF
TRBJ2-7 . TRBV19 TRBD2 TGTGCCAGTAGCCACGGGACTAGCGGGTCCCTCTACGAGCAGTACTTC CASSHGTSGSLYEQYF
TRBJ2-1 . TRBV7-3 . TGTGCCAGCAGCCAAGGGGGTGCGGGAGATGAGCAGTTCTTC CASSQGGAGDEQFF
TRBJ1-5 few TRBV6-1 . TGTGCCAGCACCTCCCCGACCTATCAGCCCCAGCATTTT CASTSPTYQPQHF
TRBJ2-5 . TRBV13 . TGTGCCAGTAGCTCAAGACACCTCCAAGAGACCCAGTACTTC CASSSRHLQETQYF
TRBJ2-7 . TRBV5-1 TRBD1 TGCGCCAGCAGCTCGGACAGGGGGCCGGAACAGTACTTC CASSSDRGPEQYF
TRBJ2-3 . TRBV5-1 . TGCGCCAGCAGCTCGTCTGGCCCGGGTACGCAGTATTTT CASSSSGPGTQYF